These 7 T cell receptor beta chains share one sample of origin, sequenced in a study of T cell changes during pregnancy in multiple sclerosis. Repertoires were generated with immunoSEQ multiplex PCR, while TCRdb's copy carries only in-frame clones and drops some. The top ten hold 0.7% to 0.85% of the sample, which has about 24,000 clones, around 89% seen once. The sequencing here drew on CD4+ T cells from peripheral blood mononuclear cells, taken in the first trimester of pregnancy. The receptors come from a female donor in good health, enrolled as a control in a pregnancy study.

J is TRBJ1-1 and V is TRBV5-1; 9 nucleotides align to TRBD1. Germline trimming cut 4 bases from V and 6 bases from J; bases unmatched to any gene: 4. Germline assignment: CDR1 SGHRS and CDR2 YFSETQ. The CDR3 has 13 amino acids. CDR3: CASSVDRGSEAFF. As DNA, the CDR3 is TGCGCCAGCAGCGTCGACAGGGGGTCTGAAGCTTTCTTT.

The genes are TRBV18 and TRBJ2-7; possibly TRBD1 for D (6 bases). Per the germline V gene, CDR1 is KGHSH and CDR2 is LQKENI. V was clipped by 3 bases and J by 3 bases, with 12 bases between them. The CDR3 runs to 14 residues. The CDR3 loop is CASSPNQDSYEQYF. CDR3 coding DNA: TGTGCCAGCTCACCTAACCAGGACAGCTACGAGCAGTACTTC.

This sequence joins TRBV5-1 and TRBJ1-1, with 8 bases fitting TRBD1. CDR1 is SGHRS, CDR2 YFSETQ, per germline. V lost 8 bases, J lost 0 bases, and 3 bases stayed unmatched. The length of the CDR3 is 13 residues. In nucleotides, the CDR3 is TGCGCCAGTAGGGGACAGGTGAACACTGAAGCTTTCTTT. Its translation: CASRGQVNTEAFF.

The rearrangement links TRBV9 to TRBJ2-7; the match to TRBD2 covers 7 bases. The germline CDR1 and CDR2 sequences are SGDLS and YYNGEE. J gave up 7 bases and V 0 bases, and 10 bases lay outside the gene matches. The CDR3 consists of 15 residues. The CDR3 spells CASSVDWRGIREQYF. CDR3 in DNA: TGTGCCAGCAGCGTAGACTGGCGGGGGATACGAGAGCAGTACTTC.

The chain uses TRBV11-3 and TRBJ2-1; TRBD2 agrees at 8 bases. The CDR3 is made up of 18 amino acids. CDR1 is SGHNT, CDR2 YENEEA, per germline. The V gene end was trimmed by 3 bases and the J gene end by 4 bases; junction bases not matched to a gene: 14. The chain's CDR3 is CASSLGGAGTRVYNEQFF. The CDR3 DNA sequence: TGTGCCAGCAGCTTGGGGGGGGCCGGGACTAGAGTATACAATGAGCAGTTCTTC.

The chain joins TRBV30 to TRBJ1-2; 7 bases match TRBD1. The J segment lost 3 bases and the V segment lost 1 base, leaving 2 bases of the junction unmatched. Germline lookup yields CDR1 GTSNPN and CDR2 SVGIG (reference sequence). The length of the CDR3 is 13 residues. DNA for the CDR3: TGTGCCTGGAGTGCGGGACAGCACTATGGCTACACCTTC. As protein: CAWSAGQHYGYTF.

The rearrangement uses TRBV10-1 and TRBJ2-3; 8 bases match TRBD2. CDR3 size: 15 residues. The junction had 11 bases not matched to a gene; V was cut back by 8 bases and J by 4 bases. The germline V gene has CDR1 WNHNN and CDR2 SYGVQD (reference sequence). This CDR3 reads CASGPGGGLADTQYF. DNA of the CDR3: TGCGCCAGCGGCCCCGGCGGGGGGCTGGCAGATACGCAGTATTTT.